The 27 T cell receptor beta chains below all came from one sample that was sequenced in a study of cytomegalovirus exposure and HLA in healthy donors. Vbeta (60) and Jbeta (13) primers were used in the PCR. Clones were sequenced by immunoSEQ multiplex PCR, and TCRdb holds only the in-frame ones, with some missing. The sample holds fewer than 150,000 clones; more than 70% are singletons and the top ten take roughly 4.9%. The sample consisted of PBMCs. The receptors come from a woman in her fifties or sixties in good health and CMV-seronegative.

V usage is TRBV28 and J usage is TRBJ1-2; 9 bases line up with TRBD1. CDR1 MDHEN and CDR2 SYDVKM come from the germline V gene. The CDR3 contains 13 residues. The V and J ends lost 10 bases and 7 bases, in that order; junction bases with no gene match: 10. The CDR3 reads CATLGWTGVGYTF. CDR3 nucleotide sequence: TGTGCCACCTTAGGCTGGACAGGGGTTGGCTACACCTTC.

This chain joins TRBV10-2 and TRBJ1-1; the D is unclear. Germline V gene sequence: CDR1 WSHSY, CDR2 SAAADI. The CDR3 is made up of 13 amino acids. Trimming took off 5 bases at V and 8 bases at J, with 15 bases between the two ends. This chain's CDR3 is CASSPRTPGEAFF. The CDR3 DNA reads TGCGCCAGCAGTCCCCGGACTCCTGGAGAAGCTTTCTTT.

This clone has just a few counts. The chain employs TRBV7-2 and TRBJ2-5, with D tentatively TRBD2 (7 bases). Germline V gene data show CDR1 as SGHTA and CDR2 as FQGNSA. CDR3 length: 16 amino acids. V was pared by 1 base and J by 4 bases, with 16 bases between. The CDR3 DNA is TGTGCCAGCAGCTTAGTTGCAGGGGAGGGACTAGAGACCCAGTACTTC. This encodes CASSLVAGEGLETQYF.

The rearrangement joins TRBV19 to TRBJ1-5, with D perhaps matching TRBD1 (6 bases). The CDR3 has 14 residues. With 3 bases removed from V and 4 bases from J, the gap between germline ends came to 10 bases. Germline loops: CDR1 LNHDA, CDR2 SQIVND (reference sequence). The CDR3 spells CASSIGQWNQPQHF. The CDR3 bases are TGTGCCAGTAGTATCGGACAGTGGAATCAGCCCCAGCATTTT.

This clone was picked up a small number of times. The chain employs TRBV28 and TRBJ2-7, with TRBD1 identical over 7 bases. CDR3 length equals 15 residues. V lost 5 bases, J lost 0 bases, and 7 bases stayed unmatched. In germline, CDR1 is MDHEN, CDR2 SYDVKM. CDR3 coding DNA: TGTGCCAGCAGTGGATCTTGGGACAGCTCCTACGAGCAGTACTTC. As protein: CASSGSWDSSYEQYF.

This sequence joins TRBV7-9 and TRBJ1-4; TRBD1 agrees at 7 bases. Germline values: CDR1 SEHNR, CDR2 FQNEAQ (reference sequence). The junction had 9 bases not matched to a gene; V was cut back by 5 bases and J by 6 bases. This CDR3 contains 15 residues. The DNA of the CDR3 is TGTGCCAGCAGCCATACAGGGGAAGTCGATGAAAAACTGTTTTTT. Its translation: CASSHTGEVDEKLFF. The entire variable domain, with the rest obtained from reference TRBV7-9 and TRBJ1-4, is as follows: DTGVSQNPRHKITKRGQNVTFRCDPISEHNRLYWYRQTLGQGPEFLTYFQNEAQLEKSRLLSDRFSAERPKGSFSTLEIQRTEQGDSAMYLCASSHTGEVDEKLFFGSGTQLSVL.

The chain is built from TRBV7-8 and TRBJ2-7; a weak D match, TRBD2 (6 bases). V was clipped by 1 base and J by 5 bases, with 15 bases between them. The CDR3 is made up of 15 amino acids. Germline V gene data show CDR1 as SGHVS and CDR2 as FQNEAQ. This chain's CDR3 is CASSLGPRLGDEQYF. The CDR3 DNA sequence: TGTGCCAGCAGCTTAGGCCCCCGACTAGGAGACGAGCAGTACTTC.

CDR3 sequence (DNA): TGTGCCAGCAGCCCCACCGCCGGGTCAAATGAGCAGTTCTTC. It specifies CASSPTAGSNEQFF. The chain has TRBV7-2 and TRBJ2-1, with D unresolved. This CDR3 contains 14 residues. The V gene lost 5 bases and the J gene lost 7 bases, with 15 bases spanning the gap. Looked up from germline, CDR1 is SGHTA and CDR2 is FQGNSA.

DNA of the CDR3: TGTGCCATCAGTGAGGGGACAGGGGGTAACAATCAGCCCCAGCATTTT. Protein: CAISEGTGGNNQPQHF. The rearrangement links TRBV10-3 to TRBJ1-5, with 11 bases lining up with TRBD1. The CDR3 runs to 16 residues. The germline V gene has CDR1 ENHRY and CDR2 SYGVKD. After removal of 2 bases from V and 3 bases from J, the junction contained 3 bases not matched to a gene.

The chain couples TRBV4-2 to TRBJ2-3; TRBD2 agrees at 7 bases. J was trimmed by 0 bases and V by 1 base; bases with no gene match: 7. CDR1 is LGHNA, CDR2 YNFKEQ, per germline. This CDR3 has 17 residues. The CDR3 is CASSQARGVASTDTQYF. The CDR3 region has the DNA TGTGCCAGCAGCCAAGCTCGGGGGGTCGCTAGCACAGATACGCAGTATTTT.

This chain links TRBV9 with TRBJ2-1, with 10 positions matching TRBD2. Germline V gives CDR1 SGDLS, CDR2 YYNGEE. V was pared by 0 bases and J by 5 bases, with 11 bases of the junction left unmatched. The CDR3 is made up of 18 amino acids. CDR3 sequence reads: CASSVGVGRSGGDNEQFF. CDR3 sequence (DNA): TGTGCCAGCAGCGTAGGTGTGGGGAGGAGCGGGGGGGACAATGAGCAGTTCTTC.

The chain couples TRBV5-5 to TRBJ1-1; TRBD1 agrees at 9 bases. The germline V gene has CDR1 SGHKS and CDR2 YYEKEE (reference sequence). V dropped 4 bases and J dropped 10; count of bases not matched to a gene: 8. The CDR3 length is 13 residues. This CDR3 is CASSVQGAGGAFF. The CDR3 DNA follows: TGTGCCAGCAGCGTACAGGGGGCCGGGGGAGCTTTCTTT. The full variable domain, its missing parts supplied by reference TRBV5-5 and TRBJ1-1, is DAGVTQSPTHLIKTRGQQVTLRCSPISGHKSVSWYQQVLGQGPQFIFQYYEKEERGRGNFPDRFSARQFPNYSSELNVNALLLGDSALYLCASSVQGAGGAFFGQGTRLTVV.

This clone appeared a few times. The V and J genes are TRBV7-2 and TRBJ1-5; a weak D match, TRBD1 (6 bases). CDR1 and CDR2 from the germline V gene are SGHTA and FQGNSA. V was pared by 4 bases and J by 5 bases, with 15 bases between. The CDR3 is 15 residues long. The CDR3 protein is CASSSYGTQDQPQHF. In nucleotides, the CDR3 is TGTGCCAGCAGCTCCTACGGGACACAGGATCAGCCCCAGCATTTT.

DNA for the CDR3: TGTGCCAGCAGCTTGGTCGGGGGGCGAGGAGGCTACACCTTC. Translated, it gives CASSLVGGRGGYTF. The chain has TRBV5-6 and TRBJ1-2, with a tentative D call TRBD1 (6 bases). The V gene lost 0 bases and the J gene lost 8 bases, with 14 bases spanning the gap. The V gene's germline CDR1 is SGHDT and CDR2 YYEEEE. The CDR3 has 14 residues.

The V and J genes are TRBV7-2 and TRBJ2-1; D is perhaps TRBD1 (6 bases). V was cut by 5 bases and J by 4 bases, with 15 bases left in between. The CDR3 spans 15 residues. Germline loops: CDR1 SGHTA, CDR2 FQGNSA. The CDR3 sequence: CASSPTGQPYNEQFF. The CDR3, as DNA: TGTGCCAGCAGCCCTACGGGACAACCGTACAATGAGCAGTTCTTC.

The rearrangement joins TRBV7-2 to TRBJ2-7, with 7 bases matching TRBD1. Germline trimming cut 4 bases from V and 0 bases from J; bases unmatched to any gene: 12. The CDR3 extends over 17 amino acids. Germline V CDR1 and CDR2: SGHTA, FQGNSA. For the CDR3, the DNA is TGTGCCAGCAGCTATTTCCGACAGGGAAGGAGCTCCTACGAGCAGTACTTC. The encoded protein is CASSYFRQGRSSYEQYF.

This clone has a handful of counts. The rearrangement links TRBV6-4 to TRBJ1-3, with a possible D match to TRBD1 (6 bases). The CDR3 consists of 15 residues. V was trimmed by 7 bases and J by 2 bases, leaving 15 bases between them. From germline, CDR1 is MRHNA and CDR2 SNTAGT. This CDR3 reads CASMRGGGPGNTIYF. The CDR3 DNA reads as TGTGCCAGCATGAGGGGAGGGGGGCCTGGAAACACCATATATTTT.

V is TRBV5-4 and J is TRBJ2-2, with 9 bases matching TRBD1. The length of the CDR3 is 17 residues. The ends lost 4 bases at V and 5 bases at J; junction bases unmatched: 12. Germline V lookup: CDR1 SGHNT, CDR2 YYREEE (reference sequence). CDR3 DNA sequence: TGTGCCAGCAGCGCGATTCTGGACAGGGGTGGGACCGGGGAGCTGTTTTTT. Encoded protein: CASSAILDRGGTGELFF. The variable domain in full, completed from reference TRBV5-4 and TRBJ2-2, reads ETGVTQSPTHLIKTRGQQVTLRCSSQSGHNTVSWYQQALGQGPQFIFQYYREEENGRGNFPPRFSGLQFPNYSSELNVNALELDDSALYLCASSAILDRGGTGELFFGEGSRLTVL.

The chain uses TRBV19 and TRBJ1-3; maybe TRBD1 (5 bases). This CDR3 contains 17 residues. Germline lookup yields CDR1 LNHDA and CDR2 SQIVND (reference sequence). The ends were cut back, 4 bases at V and 5 bases at J, with 21 bases in the middle. The CDR3 sequence: CASSTPGESSVRNTIYF. Written as DNA, the CDR3 is TGTGCCAGTAGTACTCCGGGGGAATCAAGTGTACGAAACACCATATATTTT.

The chain carries TRBV4-3 and TRBJ2-1; D is possibly TRBD2 (5 bases). The germline V gene encodes CDR1 LGHNA and CDR2 YSLEER. The CDR3 has 13 residues. With 1 base removed from V and 16 bases from J, the gap between germline ends came to 17 bases. CDR3 bases: TGCGCCAGCAGCCAAGGGGCTCTAGCTCCCCATTTCTTC. This translates into CASSQGALAPHFF.

The chain uses TRBV20-1 and TRBJ1-2; no firm D call. The length of the CDR3 is 11 residues. V lost 6 bases to trimming and J lost 1 base, with 6 bases between them. Germline loops: CDR1 DFQATT, CDR2 SNEGSKA (reference sequence). CDR3: CSATHNYGYTF. CDR3 nucleotides: TGCAGTGCCACACATAACTATGGCTACACCTTC.

The V call is TRBV5-1, the J call TRBJ1-2, with a weak D call TRBD1 (6 bases). Germline V gives CDR1 SGHRS, CDR2 YFSETQ. Trimming removed 4 bases from V and 4 bases from J, with 11 bases in between. The CDR3 consists of 13 residues. In nucleotides, the CDR3 is TGCGCCAGCAGCCCGGACAGATCCTATGGCTACACCTTC. Translating gives CASSPDRSYGYTF.

This clone occurred a few times. The chain has TRBV5-4 and TRBJ1-2; possible D gene TRBD1, 6 bases. This CDR3 contains 13 residues. Germline CDR1 SGHNT, CDR2 YYREEE (reference sequence). V was clipped by 6 bases and J by 8 bases, with 17 bases between them. The CDR3 nucleotides are TGTGCCAGCACACAGGGACGCCTCGGGGGCTACACCTTC. Its translation: CASTQGRLGGYTF.

The V gene is TRBV6-5, the J gene TRBJ2-2; D ambiguous. V was clipped by 5 bases and J by 5 bases, with 12 bases between them. Germline-derived CDR1 and CDR2 are MNHEY and SVGAGI. This CDR3 region has 14 residues. The CDR3 here is CASSDTPWTGELFF. The CDR3 region has the DNA TGTGCCAGCAGTGACACTCCCTGGACCGGGGAGCTGTTTTTT.

The chain couples TRBV28 to TRBJ1-5; D perhaps matches TRBD1 (6 bases). This CDR3 has 16 residues. V was shortened by 1 base and J by 1 base, with 11 bases between the two germline ends. The germline CDR1 and CDR2 sequences are MDHEN and SYDVKM. CDR3 DNA sequence: TGTGCCAGCAGTTTATATGGTGGACAGAGCAATCAGCCCCAGCATTTT. It yields the protein CASSLYGGQSNQPQHF.

This chain uses TRBV12-5 with TRBJ1-3; 9 nucleotides line up with TRBD1. V shed 6 bases, J shed 0 bases, and the junction held 6 bases outside the gene matches. This CDR3 region has 16 residues. The V gene's germline CDR1 is LGHNT and CDR2 FRNRAP. In DNA, the CDR3 is TGTGCTAGTGGATCCGGACAGGGGAACTCTGGAAACACCATATATTTT. Translation: CASGSGQGNSGNTIYF.

The chain carries TRBV5-4 and TRBJ2-3; 10 bases align to TRBD2. The CDR3 totals 16 residues. The germline gives CDR1 SGHNT, CDR2 YYREEE (reference sequence). V was pared by 4 bases and J by 2 bases, with 7 bases of the junction left unmatched. Here the CDR3 reads CASSPSGGPITDTQYF. The CDR3, as DNA: TGTGCCAGCAGCCCTAGCGGGGGACCGATCACAGATACGCAGTATTTT. Full variable domain (rest looked up from reference TRBV5-4 and TRBJ2-3): ETGVTQSPTHLIKTRGQQVTLRCSSQSGHNTVSWYQQALGQGPQFIFQYYREEENGRGNFPPRFSGLQFPNYSSELNVNALELDDSALYLCASSPSGGPITDTQYFGPGTRLTVL.